This T cell receptor (beta chain) was captured in a study of cytomegalovirus exposure and HLA in healthy donors. The length of the CDR3 is 14 residues. Germline values: CDR1 MNHEY, CDR2 SMNVEV (reference sequence). V lost 5 bases, J lost 0 bases, and 7 bases lay in between. Measured with immunoSEQ multiplex PCR; TCRdb has only the in-frame clones, and not every one. Altogether about 88,000 clones are present, roughly 83% being singletons, with the ten largest covering roughly 12%. The TCR sequence derives from a woman under 30 in good health and CMV-seropositive. The material sequenced was PBMCs. The chain has TRBV27 and TRBJ1-4; D not certain. CDR3 region: CASSRGSTNEKLFF. The CDR3 DNA reads as TGTGCCAGCAGTCGAGGGTCAACTAATGAAAAACTGTTTTTT. Together with reference TRBV27 and TRBJ1-4, the CDR3 gives the full variable domain: EAQVTQNPRYLITVTGKKLTVTCSQNMNHEYMSWYRQDPGLGLRQIYYSMNVEVTDKGDVPEGYKVSRKEKRNFPLILESPSPNQTSLYFCASSRGSTNEKLFFGSGTQLSVL.